This entry describes one TCR beta chain. Sequenced material consisted of expressed TCRB transcripts (all of the isolated RNA was reverse transcribed). Sequencing was performed with immunoSEQ multiplex PCR; in TCRdb, only in-frame clones are kept and a portion is missing. This table has nearly 350,000 clones, under 8.5% appearing once. The data were taken from a study of beta chain features in type 1 diabetes. The CDR3 has 14 amino acids. V lost 4 bases and J 5 bases, leaving 13 bases between the germline ends. In germline, CDR1 is SGHNT, CDR2 YYREEE (reference sequence). The clonotype was recovered from a woman younger than 30 in good health. This chain joins TRBV5-4 and TRBJ2-1; D gene uncertain. Specimen: central memory CD4+ T cells from blood. CDR3 sequence: CASSQDPHNNEQFF. The CDR3 DNA follows: TGTGCCAGCAGCCAAGATCCGCACAACAATGAGCAGTTCTTC.